This TCR beta chain was observed in a study of long-term antiretroviral therapy in people with HIV. Points from the study as a whole: Narrower CDR3 length ranges marked HIV repertoires relative to controls.

Notes on this clone: What it binds is not known.

It was version v3.0 of the immunoSEQ assay that was run at survey level. The assay was immunoSEQ multiplex PCR, and TCRdb's table has in-frame clones only and misses some. The sample holds about 21,000 clones, roughly 79% seen once. Trimming removed 6 bases from V and 3 bases from J, with 12 bases in between. This CDR3 is built from 13 residues. The germline gives CDR1 SEHNR, CDR2 FQNEAQ (reference sequence). This chain connects TRBV7-9 to TRBJ2-7; D not resolved. The receptor comes from a man between 18 and 35 years old with HIV. This specimen was unsorted PBMCs, taken 0.5 years after starting antiretroviral therapy. CDR3 sequence (DNA): TGTGCCAGCAGGCAGGTTCTCTACTACGAGCAGTACTTC. This gives the protein CASRQVLYYEQYF.